This T cell receptor beta chain was recovered during a study of cytomegalovirus exposure and HLA in healthy donors. The table came from immunoSEQ multiplex PCR; TCRdb's copy has only in-frame clones and leaves some out. The data contain roughly 250,000 clones, around nine tenths of them singletons. As to this clone: No antigen is known for it.

The CDR3 loop spans 17 amino acids. The germline CDR1 and CDR2 sequences are SGHRS and YFSETQ. The V gene end was trimmed by 7 bases and the J gene end by 5 bases; junction bases not matched to a gene: 18. Regarding the study as a whole: TCR sequences were mostly rare, though some public TCRs occurred in many donors. The listing of 150 or so TCR beta chains classed them as cytomegalovirus-associated.

The sequence was obtained from a man between 18 and 29 years old in good health and CMV-seronegative. The chain is built from TRBV5-1 and TRBJ2-1; 7 nucleotides line up with TRBD1. Specimen: PBMCs. In nucleotides, the CDR3 is TGCGCCAGCTCCCCCGGGACAGAAGACTACTACCACAATGAGCAGTTCTTC. It encodes CASSPGTEDYYHNEQFF.